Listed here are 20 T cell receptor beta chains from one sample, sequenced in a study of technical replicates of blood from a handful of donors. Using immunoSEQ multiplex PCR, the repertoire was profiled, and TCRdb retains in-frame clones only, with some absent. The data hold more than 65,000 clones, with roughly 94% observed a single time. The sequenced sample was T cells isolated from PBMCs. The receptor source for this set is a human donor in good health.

CDR3 protein: CASTLTVHETQYF. The CDR3 DNA follows: TGTGCCAGCACCCTAACGGTTCACGAGACCCAGTACTTC. The chain couples TRBV6-1 to TRBJ2-5; D call uncertain. Per the germline V gene, CDR1 is MNHNS and CDR2 is SASEGT. The CDR3 length is 13 residues. V was trimmed by 7 bases and J by 5 bases, leaving 14 bases between them.

CDR3 coding DNA: TGTGCCAGCTCACCACCGAAATCCAGGGTTCCCTATGGCTACACCTTC. Residues: CASSPPKSRVPYGYTF. The V gene is TRBV18, the J gene TRBJ1-2; TRBD1 might be the D (5 bases). CDR3 length: 16 residues. V was pared by 0 bases and J by 4 bases, with 15 bases between. Looked up from germline, CDR1 is KGHSH and CDR2 is LQKENI. Full variable domain (missing parts from reference TRBV18 and TRBJ1-2): NAGVMQNPRHLVRRRGQEARLRCSPMKGHSHVYWYRQLPEEGLKFMVYLQKENIIDESGMPKERFSAEFPKEGPSILRIQQVVRGDSAAYFCASSPPKSRVPYGYTFGSGTRLTVV.

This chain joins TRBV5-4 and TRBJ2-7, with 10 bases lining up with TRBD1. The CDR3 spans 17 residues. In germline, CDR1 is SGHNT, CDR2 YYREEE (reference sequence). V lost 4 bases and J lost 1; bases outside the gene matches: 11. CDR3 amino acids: CASSPVRTGGESYEQYF. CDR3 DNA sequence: TGTGCCAGCAGCCCCGTGAGGACAGGGGGTGAGTCCTACGAGCAGTACTTC. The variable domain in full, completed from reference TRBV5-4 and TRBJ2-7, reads ETGVTQSPTHLIKTRGQQVTLRCSSQSGHNTVSWYQQALGQGPQFIFQYYREEENGRGNFPPRFSGLQFPNYSSELNVNALELDDSALYLCASSPVRTGGESYEQYFGPGTRLTVT.

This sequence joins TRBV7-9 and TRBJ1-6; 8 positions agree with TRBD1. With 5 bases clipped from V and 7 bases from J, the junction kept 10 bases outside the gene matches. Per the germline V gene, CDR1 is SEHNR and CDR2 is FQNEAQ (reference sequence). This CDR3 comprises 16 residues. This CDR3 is CASSPPTGVRNSPLHF. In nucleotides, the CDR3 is TGTGCCAGCAGCCCCCCGACAGGGGTACGAAATTCACCCCTCCACTTT. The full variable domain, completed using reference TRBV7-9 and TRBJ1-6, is DTGVSQNPRHKITKRGQNVTFRCDPISEHNRLYWYRQTLGQGPEFLTYFQNEAQLEKSRLLSDRFSAERPKGSFSTLEIQRTEQGDSAMYLCASSPPTGVRNSPLHFGNGTRLTVT.

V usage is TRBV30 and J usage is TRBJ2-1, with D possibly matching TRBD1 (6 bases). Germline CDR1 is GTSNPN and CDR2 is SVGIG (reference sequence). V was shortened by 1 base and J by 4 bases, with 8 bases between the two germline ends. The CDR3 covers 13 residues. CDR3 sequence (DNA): TGTGCCTGGAGTGGGCAGGGGTACAATGAGCAGTTCTTC. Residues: CAWSGQGYNEQFF.

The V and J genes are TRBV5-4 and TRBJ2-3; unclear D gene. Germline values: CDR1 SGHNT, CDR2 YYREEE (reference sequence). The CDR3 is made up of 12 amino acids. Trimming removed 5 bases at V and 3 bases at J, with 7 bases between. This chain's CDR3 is CASSRGTDTQYF. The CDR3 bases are TGTGCCAGCAGTCGCGGTACAGATACGCAGTATTTT.

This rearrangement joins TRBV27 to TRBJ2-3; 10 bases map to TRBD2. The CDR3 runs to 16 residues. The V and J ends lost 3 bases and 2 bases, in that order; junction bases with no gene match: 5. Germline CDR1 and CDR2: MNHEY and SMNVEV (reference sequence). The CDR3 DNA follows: TGTGCCAGCAGTTTTGGAGCGGGGGGGATCACAGATACGCAGTATTTT. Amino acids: CASSFGAGGITDTQYF.

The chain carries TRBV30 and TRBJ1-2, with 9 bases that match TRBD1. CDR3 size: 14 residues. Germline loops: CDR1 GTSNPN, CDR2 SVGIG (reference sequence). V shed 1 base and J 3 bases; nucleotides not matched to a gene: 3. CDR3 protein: CAWSGGQGYYGYTF. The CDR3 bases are TGTGCCTGGAGTGGAGGACAGGGGTACTATGGCTACACCTTC.

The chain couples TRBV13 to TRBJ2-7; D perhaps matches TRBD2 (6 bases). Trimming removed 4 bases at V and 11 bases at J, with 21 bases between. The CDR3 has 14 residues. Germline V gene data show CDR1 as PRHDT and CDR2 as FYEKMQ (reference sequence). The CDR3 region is CASSSGLPSEGKYF. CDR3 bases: TGTGCCAGCAGCTCAGGACTACCCTCGGAGGGGAAGTACTTC.

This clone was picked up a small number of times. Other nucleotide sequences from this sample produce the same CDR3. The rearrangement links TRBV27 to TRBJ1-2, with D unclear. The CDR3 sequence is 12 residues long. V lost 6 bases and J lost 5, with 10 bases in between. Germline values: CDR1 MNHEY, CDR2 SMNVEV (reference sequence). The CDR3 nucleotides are TGTGCCAGCAGCCTCAGAGGGTATGGCTACACCTTC. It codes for CASSLRGYGYTF.

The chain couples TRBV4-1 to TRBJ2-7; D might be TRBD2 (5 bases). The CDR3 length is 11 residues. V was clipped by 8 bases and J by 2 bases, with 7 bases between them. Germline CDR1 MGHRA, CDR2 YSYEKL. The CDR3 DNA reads TGCGCCAGCTCCGGGACCTACGAGCAGTACTTC. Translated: CASSGTYEQYF.

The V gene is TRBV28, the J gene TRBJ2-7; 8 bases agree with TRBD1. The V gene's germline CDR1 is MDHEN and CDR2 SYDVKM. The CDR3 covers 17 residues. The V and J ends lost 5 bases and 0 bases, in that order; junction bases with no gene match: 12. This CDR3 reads CASSPRTGIVSSYEQYF. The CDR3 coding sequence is TGTGCCAGCAGTCCTCGGACAGGGATAGTAAGCTCCTACGAGCAGTACTTC.

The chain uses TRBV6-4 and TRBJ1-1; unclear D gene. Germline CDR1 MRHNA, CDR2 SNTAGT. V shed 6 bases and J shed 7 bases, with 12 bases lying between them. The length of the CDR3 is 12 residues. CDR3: CASSSDGHEAFF. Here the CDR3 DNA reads TGTGCCAGCAGCTCCGATGGGCATGAAGCTTTCTTT.

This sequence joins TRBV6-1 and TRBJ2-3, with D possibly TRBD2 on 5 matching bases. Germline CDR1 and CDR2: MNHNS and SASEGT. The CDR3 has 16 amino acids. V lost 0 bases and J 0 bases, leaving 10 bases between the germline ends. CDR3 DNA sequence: TGTGCCAGCAGTGAAGCAGCCGGGGATAGCACAGATACGCAGTATTTT. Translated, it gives CASSEAAGDSTDTQYF.

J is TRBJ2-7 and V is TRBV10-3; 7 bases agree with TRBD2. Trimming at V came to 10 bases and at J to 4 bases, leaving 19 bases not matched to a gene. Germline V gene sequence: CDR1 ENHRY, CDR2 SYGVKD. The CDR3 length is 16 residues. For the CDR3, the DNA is TGTGCCACAAACTCGGGAGGAGATGTAGGTGCTTACGAGCAGTACTTC. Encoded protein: CATNSGGDVGAYEQYF.

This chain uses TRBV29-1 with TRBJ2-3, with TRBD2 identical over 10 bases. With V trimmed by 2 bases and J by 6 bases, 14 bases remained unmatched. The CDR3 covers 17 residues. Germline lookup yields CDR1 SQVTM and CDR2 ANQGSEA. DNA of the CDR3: TGCAGCGTTGAAAGCTGGGTAGCGGGAGGCGGTCGGGATACGCAGTATTTT. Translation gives CSVESWVAGGGRDTQYF.

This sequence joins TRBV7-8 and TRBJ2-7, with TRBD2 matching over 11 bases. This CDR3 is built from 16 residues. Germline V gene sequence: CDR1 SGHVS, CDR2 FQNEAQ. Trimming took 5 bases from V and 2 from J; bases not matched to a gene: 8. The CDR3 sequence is CASSNRTSGSTYEQYF. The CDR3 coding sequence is TGTGCCAGCAGCAACCGCACTAGCGGGAGCACCTACGAGCAGTACTTC. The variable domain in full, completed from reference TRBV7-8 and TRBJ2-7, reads GAGVSQSPRYKVAKRGQDVALRCDPISGHVSLFWYQQALGQGPEFLTYFQNEAQLDKSGLPSDRFFAERPEGSVSTLKIQRTQQEDSAVYLCASSNRTSGSTYEQYFGPGTRLTVT.

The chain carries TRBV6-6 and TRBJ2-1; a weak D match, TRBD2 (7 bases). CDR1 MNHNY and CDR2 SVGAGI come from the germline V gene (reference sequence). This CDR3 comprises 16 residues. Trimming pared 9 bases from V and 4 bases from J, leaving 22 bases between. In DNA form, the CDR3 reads TGTGCCAGTCTCAGGGGTGGGGGAGGGTCTTACAATGAGCAGTTCTTC. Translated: CASLRGGGGSYNEQFF.

The CDR3 DNA reads as TGTGCCAGCAGTGAAGGATTTCAGGGCTACGAGCAGTACTTC. Encoded protein: CASSEGFQGYEQYF. This rearrangement joins TRBV6-1 to TRBJ2-7; possible D gene TRBD1, 5 bases. Per the germline V gene, CDR1 is MNHNS and CDR2 is SASEGT. The CDR3 is 14 amino acids. V dropped 1 base and J dropped 3 bases, with 10 bases sitting between them.

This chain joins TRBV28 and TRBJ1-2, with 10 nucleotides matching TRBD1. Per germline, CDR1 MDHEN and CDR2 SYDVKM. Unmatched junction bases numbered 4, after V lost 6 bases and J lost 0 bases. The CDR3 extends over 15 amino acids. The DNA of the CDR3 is TGTGCCAGCAGGGGACAGGGGATCGCTAACTATGGCTACACCTTC. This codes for CASRGQGIANYGYTF.